This T cell receptor (beta chain) was sequenced in a study of blood T cell repertoires in COVID-19. Study information: Italy, Spain and the United States were the sources of the convalescent and acute COVID-19 samples. T cells, B-cell-depleted T cells, or PBMCs supplied cDNA or gDNA.

From germline, CDR1 is LGHDT and CDR2 YNNKEL (reference sequence). Trimming shortened V by 3 bases and J by 6 bases, and 18 bases separated the two germline ends. The CDR3 has 16 residues. This clone was counted a few times. As handled by the study authors: It was from reference gene primer amplification that nucleated cell counts were estimated. Sequencing used immunoSEQ multiplex PCR; TCRdb keeps in-frame clones, though not all of them. V and J calls and clone size are those listed in that table; D and trimming were worked out from the DNA. The table lists about 47,000 clones, roughly four fifths of them singletons, with 8.8% in the top ten.

V usage is TRBV3-1 (or the pseudogene TRBV3-2) and J usage is TRBJ2-1, with D possibly being TRBD2 (5 bases). The origin of this receptor is a man in his 60s with acute or convalescent COVID-19. The sequenced material came from peripheral blood. For the CDR3, the DNA is TGTGCCAGCAGCCAGCTTACCTCGGGGATTCGCAATGAGCAGTTCTTC. The encoded protein is CASSQLTSGIRNEQFF.